One sample yielded the 8 T cell receptor beta chains listed below, sequenced in a study of T cells after yellow fever vaccination. TCRdb re-called the 5' RACE reads through MiXCR, storing one row per CDR3 protein. The repertoire has approximately 600,000 distinct CDR3 sequences, 12% of them found once; the top ten carry around 14%. The material sequenced was PBMCs, taken on the day of the yellow fever booster vaccination. These receptor sequences come from a man aged 25-45 years who received the YFV17D yellow fever vaccine.

This clonotype was detected a few times. The chain is built from TRBV5-1 and TRBJ2-1; D possibly corresponds to TRBD1 (6 bases). The CDR3 has 15 residues. Germline CDR1 SGHRS, CDR2 YFSETQ. The V gene lost 7 bases and the J gene lost 8 bases, with 22 bases spanning the gap. This CDR3 reads CASGDRDIGGYEQFF. For the CDR3, the DNA is TGCGCCAGCGGGGACCGGGACATCGGTGGGTATGAGCAGTTCTTC.

The chain links TRBV7-9 to TRBJ1-4; TRBD1 is a possible D gene (5 bases). The CDR3 length is 14 residues. Looked up from germline, CDR1 is SEHNR and CDR2 is FQNEAQ (reference sequence). Deletions cut 5 bases from V and 10 bases from J, with 17 bases between. The DNA for the CDR3 is TGTGCCAGCAGCGAACGGGGCGACGTTGGAAAACTGTTTTTT. Protein: CASSERGDVGKLFF.

A few counts support this clonotype. This CDR3 is CASAEKETQYF. Here the CDR3 DNA reads TGTGCCAGCGCGGAGAAAGAGACCCAGTACTTC. The gene calls are TRBV7-2 and TRBJ2-5; D is unresolved. V was shortened by 8 bases and J by 3 bases, with 7 bases between the two germline ends. The germline gives CDR1 SGHTA, CDR2 FQGNSA. The CDR3 sequence is 11 residues long.

The sample holds many counts of this clonotype. V usage is TRBV29-1 and J usage is TRBJ2-1, with 10 nucleotides matching TRBD2. In germline, CDR1 is SQVTM, CDR2 ANQGSEA. The CDR3 loop spans 13 amino acids. After removal of 7 bases from V and 1 base from J, the junction contained 1 base not matched to a gene. The CDR3 DNA is TGCAGCGGTAGCGGGAGGTCCTACAATGAGCAGTTCTTC. Protein product: CSGSGRSYNEQFF.

The gene calls are TRBV5-4 and TRBJ2-5; TRBD2 agrees at 10 bases. The CDR3 runs to 19 residues. From germline, CDR1 is SGHNT and CDR2 YYREEE (reference sequence). V dropped 0 bases and J dropped 4; count of bases not matched to a gene: 15. The CDR3 DNA reads TGTGCCAGCAGCTTGGGGAAGACGGTCTCTAGCGGGAGTAGAGAGACCCAGTACTTC. Amino acid sequence: CASSLGKTVSSGSRETQYF. Complete variable domain (other parts from reference TRBV5-4 and TRBJ2-5): ETGVTQSPTHLIKTRGQQVTLRCSSQSGHNTVSWYQQALGQGPQFIFQYYREEENGRGNFPPRFSGLQFPNYSSELNVNALELDDSALYLCASSLGKTVSSGSRETQYFGPGTRLLVL.

The chain carries TRBV20-1 and TRBJ2-7; 7 bases fit TRBD2. The J segment lost 0 bases and the V segment lost 3 bases, leaving 5 bases of the junction unmatched. The CDR3 length is 14 residues. Germline CDR1 is DFQATT and CDR2 is SNEGSKA (reference sequence). DNA for the CDR3: TGCAGTGCTAGGGCCGGGGGGAACTCCTACGAGCAGTACTTC. Translation: CSARAGGNSYEQYF.

This clonotype was counted a few times. This chain links TRBV29-1 with TRBJ2-1, with no clear D. In germline, CDR1 is SQVTM, CDR2 ANQGSEA. This CDR3 region has 10 residues. Between the trimmed V and J ends, which lost 5 bases and 8 bases, there was a span of 7 bases. Written as DNA, the CDR3 is TGCAGCGTTTCCGGGTATGAGCAGTTCTTC. This sequence encodes CSVSGYEQFF.

The CDR3 loop is CSARGPPTSDTQYF. The CDR3 DNA reads as TGCAGTGCTAGAGGACCCCCGACCTCAGATACGCAGTATTTT. The V and J genes are TRBV20-1 and TRBJ2-3; D gene unclear. Germline CDR1 and CDR2: DFQATT and SNEGSKA (reference sequence). V lost 1 base, J lost 4 bases, and 12 bases lay in between. The CDR3 runs 14 residues.